This T cell receptor (beta chain) was obtained from a study of cytomegalovirus exposure and HLA in healthy donors. Comment on this clone: What it binds is unknown.

General study results and limits: Most TCR sequences were seen very rarely across donors, but some public TCRs occurred in many.

Germline lookup yields CDR1 LGHNA and CDR2 YSLEER. The CDR3 is 15 residues long. The junction had 7 bases not matched to a gene; V was cut back by 2 bases and J by 4 bases. The protocol was immunoSEQ multiplex PCR, while the TCRdb copy is restricted to in-frame clones and leaves out a portion. The table records 150,000 to 180,000 clones, around nine tenths of them present only once. The chain joins TRBV4-3 to TRBJ2-7, with 8 nucleotides matching TRBD1. Sample: PBMCs. The sequence was obtained from a man between 18 and 29 years old in good health and CMV-seropositive. The CDR3 sequence is CASSQQTGDTYEQYF. The CDR3 region has the DNA TGCGCCAGCAGCCAACAGACAGGGGATACGTACGAGCAGTACTTC.